What follows are 23 T cell receptor beta chains derived from one specimen sequenced in a study of beta chain features in type 1 diabetes. Study conclusions and caveats: In all four CD4+ subsets, TCRB CDR3 length was significantly, moderately reduced in type 1 diabetes.

These receptors are not linked to any known antigen. Since all of the isolated RNA was reverse transcribed, expressed TCRB transcripts were what got sequenced. Repertoires were generated with immunoSEQ multiplex PCR, while TCRdb's copy carries only in-frame clones and drops some. The sample has roughly 330,000 clones, approximately 12% seen once. Sequenced: naive CD4+ T cells from blood. These receptors came from a woman aged 18-29 years with type 1 diabetes.

This clone was seen a few times. The chain uses TRBV5-4 and TRBJ2-1; tentative D call: TRBD2 (6 bases). The V gene lost 0 bases and the J gene lost 7 bases, with 11 bases spanning the gap. This CDR3 region has 14 residues. The germline V gene has CDR1 SGHNT and CDR2 YYREEE (reference sequence). CDR3 nucleotide sequence: TGTGCCAGCAGCTTGGATCCCGGGAGTAATGAGCAGTTCTTC. Encoded protein: CASSLDPGSNEQFF.

This clone was detected only a few times. The CDR3 sequence: CASSYSREAYEQYV. The CDR3 nucleotides read TGTGCCAGCAGTTACTCCCGGGAAGCCTACGAGCAGTACGTC. The chain recombines TRBV6-6 with TRBJ2-7, with a possible D match to TRBD2 (5 bases). The CDR3 is 14 residues long. Germline V lookup: CDR1 MNHNY, CDR2 SVGAGI (reference sequence). V lost 0 bases and J 2 bases, leaving 8 bases between the germline ends.

V gene TRBV7-8 combines with J gene TRBJ2-1; 7 nucleotides align to TRBD2. This CDR3 contains 16 residues. CDR1 is SGHVS and CDR2 is FQNEAQ in the germline V gene. Trimming cost V 5 bases and J 2 bases; bases outside gene matches: 9. CDR3 DNA sequence: TGTGCCAGCAGCACCTTAGCGGGCCGGACCTACAATGAGCAGTTCTTC. Protein product: CASSTLAGRTYNEQFF.

The V gene is TRBV29-1, the J gene TRBJ1-3, with a tentative D call TRBD1 (5 bases). Germline V gene lookup returns CDR1 SQVTM and CDR2 ANQGSEA. Deletions cut 7 bases from V and 4 bases from J, with 14 bases between. CDR3 length: 13 amino acids. This CDR3 is CSAHQGGGNTIYF. The CDR3 region has the DNA TGCAGCGCCCACCAGGGTGGAGGAAACACCATATATTTT. Filled out from reference TRBV29-1 and TRBJ1-3, the complete variable domain reads SAVISQKPSRDICQRGTSLTIQCQVDSQVTMMFWYRQQPGQSLTLIATANQGSEATYESGFVIDKFPISRPNLTFSTLTVSNMSPEDSSIYLCSAHQGGGNTIYFGEGSWLTVV.

The chain joins TRBV6-6 to TRBJ1-3; D ambiguous. V was clipped by 7 bases and J by 1 base, with 5 bases between them. The CDR3 has 12 amino acids. Germline values: CDR1 MNHNY, CDR2 SVGAGI (reference sequence). CDR3 sequence reads: CASTFSGNTIYF. Written as DNA, the CDR3 is TGTGCCAGCACATTTTCTGGAAACACCATATATTTT.

A few counts support this clone. The J gene is TRBJ2-4, the V gene TRBV6-5, with 7 bases that match TRBD2. Germline loops: CDR1 MNHEY, CDR2 SVGAGI. The V gene end was trimmed by 3 bases and the J gene end by 6 bases; junction bases not matched to a gene: 11. The CDR3 is made up of 16 amino acids. The CDR3 sequence: CASSYNPGGGRNIQYF. The DNA for the CDR3 is TGTGCCAGCAGTTATAATCCGGGAGGAGGTAGAAACATTCAGTACTTC.

This clone appeared a few times. V is TRBV5-1 and J is TRBJ1-2; 7 nucleotides line up with TRBD1. The length of the CDR3 is 13 residues. Trimming at V came to 5 bases and at J to 6 bases, leaving 7 bases not matched to a gene. The germline V gene encodes CDR1 SGHRS and CDR2 YFSETQ. The CDR3 loop is CASSPDRVNGYTF. The DNA of the CDR3 is TGCGCCAGCAGTCCCGACAGGGTGAATGGCTACACCTTC.

In its sample, this clone was seen a few times. This sequence joins TRBV30 and TRBJ2-5; no reliable D call. CDR3 size: 13 residues. Germline CDR1 reads GTSNPN; CDR2 reads SVGIG (reference sequence). Trimming took off 5 bases at V and 3 bases at J, with 13 bases between the two ends. CDR3: CAWHSHPKETQYF. CDR3 nucleotides: TGTGCCTGGCACAGTCATCCAAAAGAGACCCAGTACTTC.

This clone was recorded a few times. The DNA for the CDR3 is TGTGCCAGCAGCCCCAGACCCGGGACAGGGGGCTCTGGGGCCAACGTCCTGACTTTC. Translated: CASSPRPGTGGSGANVLTF. V and J are TRBV5-6 and TRBJ2-6; 11 positions match TRBD1. The CDR3 is 19 amino acids. Germline V gene lookup returns CDR1 SGHDT and CDR2 YYEEEE. Losses at the gene ends were 4 bases for V and 0 bases for J; bases not matched to a gene: 9. The full variable domain, in which reference TRBV5-6 and TRBJ2-6 provide the parts outside the CDR3, is DAGVTQSPTHLIKTRGQQVTLRCSPKSGHDTVSWYQQALGQGPQFIFQYYEEEERQRGNFPDRFSGHQFPNYSSELNVNALLLGDSALYLCASSPRPGTGGSGANVLTFGAGSRLTVL.

The J gene is TRBJ2-2, the V gene TRBV30, with a weak D call TRBD1 (5 bases). Germline-derived CDR1 and CDR2 are GTSNPN and SVGIG (reference sequence). The CDR3 extends over 12 amino acids. Trimming stripped 4 bases from V and 5 bases from J, with 8 bases between. This CDR3 reads CAWTGPTGELFF. For the CDR3, the DNA is TGTGCCTGGACAGGGCCGACCGGGGAGCTGTTTTTT. Looking up the rest from reference TRBV30 and TRBJ2-2 gives the full variable domain: SQTIHQWPATLVQPVGSPLSLECTVEGTSNPNLYWYRQAAGRGLQLLFYSVGIGQISSEVPQNLSASRPQDRQFILSSKKLLLSDSGFYLCAWTGPTGELFFGEGSRLTVL.

The V and J genes are TRBV5-1 and TRBJ2-5; possibly TRBD1 for D (5 bases). The CDR3 consists of 15 residues. CDR1 and CDR2 (germline): SGHRS, YFSETQ. V was cut by 5 bases and J by 4 bases, with 18 bases left in between. Here the CDR3 reads CASRSGQGRGETQYF. CDR3 in DNA: TGCGCCAGCAGGAGTGGGCAGGGAAGAGGAGAGACCCAGTACTTC.

V and J are TRBV30 and TRBJ2-2; possible D gene TRBD2, 5 bases. Trimming cost V 2 bases and J 6 bases, with 13 bases left between them. CDR3 length: 14 amino acids. Germline V CDR1 and CDR2: GTSNPN, SVGIG (reference sequence). This chain's CDR3 is CAWSPSRVPGELFF. The CDR3 coding sequence is TGTGCCTGGAGTCCCTCGCGGGTACCCGGGGAGCTGTTTTTT. The variable domain in full, with the rest retrieved from reference TRBV30 and TRBJ2-2, is SQTIHQWPATLVQPVGSPLSLECTVEGTSNPNLYWYRQAAGRGLQLLFYSVGIGQISSEVPQNLSASRPQDRQFILSSKKLLLSDSGFYLCAWSPSRVPGELFFGEGSRLTVL.

This chain uses TRBV5-1 with TRBJ2-1; 11 positions match TRBD2. Germline CDR1 and CDR2: SGHRS and YFSETQ. Unmatched junction bases numbered 9, after V lost 4 bases and J lost 9 bases. The CDR3 covers 15 residues. The CDR3 DNA sequence: TGCGCCAGCAGCCAAACTAGCGGGAGCGGGGGTGAGCAGTTCTTC. It is translated as CASSQTSGSGGEQFF.

Note on this clone: Compared with germline, one end of the junction differs, possibly owing to a read error. Here the CDR3 reads CASSFRGGKADF. CDR3 sequence (DNA): TGTGCCAGCAGTTTTAGGGGCGGGAAGGCGGATTTT. The V call is TRBV27, the J call TRBJ2-3; TRBD2 might be the D (6 bases). CDR1 MNHEY and CDR2 SMNVEV come from the germline V gene (reference sequence). CDR3 length: 12 amino acids.

The sample holds a few counts of this clone. V gene TRBV9 combines with J gene TRBJ2-1; a weak D match, TRBD2 (5 bases). CDR3 length equals 11 residues. V lost 1 base, J lost 9 bases, and 5 bases lay in between. Germline lookup yields CDR1 SGDLS and CDR2 YYNGEE. The CDR3 DNA reads as TGTGCCAGCAGCGTAAGCGGTGAGCAGTTCTTC. Translated: CASSVSGEQFF.

This clone showed up just a few times. V and J are TRBV18 and TRBJ2-1, with 11 bases lining up with TRBD2. The germline V gene encodes CDR1 KGHSH and CDR2 LQKENI. V shed 0 bases, J shed 6 bases, and the junction held 4 bases outside the gene matches. The CDR3 length is 16 residues. Written as DNA, the CDR3 is TGTGCCAGCTCACCACCGAAGCTAGCGGGAGGCAATGAGCAGTTCTTC. Residues: CASSPPKLAGGNEQFF.

V is TRBV4-1 and J is TRBJ2-1; D possibly corresponds to TRBD2 (6 bases). V lost 0 bases to trimming and J lost 5 bases, with 8 bases between them. The V gene's germline CDR1 is MGHRA and CDR2 YSYEKL. The CDR3 runs to 14 residues. The CDR3: CASSQDRLDNEQFF. CDR3 nucleotide sequence: TGCGCCAGCAGCCAAGATCGACTAGACAATGAGCAGTTCTTC.

The chain couples TRBV29-1 to TRBJ2-3, with 7 bases that match TRBD2. The germline gives CDR1 SQVTM, CDR2 ANQGSEA. V shed 1 base, J shed 3 bases, and the junction held 10 bases outside the gene matches. This CDR3 is 16 amino acids long. CDR3 bases: TGCAGCGTTGAAGTTAAAGCCGGGGGGATTACAGATACGCAGTATTTT. Translating it yields CSVEVKAGGITDTQYF.

The chain has TRBV9 and TRBJ2-1, with TRBD2 identical over 10 bases. V lost 4 bases and J lost 4; bases outside the gene matches: 17. The germline CDR1 and CDR2 sequences are SGDLS and YYNGEE. The CDR3 spans 19 residues. CDR3 residues: CASSSRGGLAGVEYNEQFF. The CDR3 coding sequence is TGTGCCAGCAGCTCCCGGGGAGGGCTAGCGGGAGTTGAGTACAATGAGCAGTTCTTC. Full variable domain (missing parts from reference TRBV9 and TRBJ2-1): DSGVTQTPKHLITATGQRVTLRCSPRSGDLSVYWYQQSLDQGLQFLIQYYNGEERAKGNILERFSAQQFPDLHSELNLSSLELGDSALYFCASSSRGGLAGVEYNEQFFGPGTRLTVL.

The sample holds a few counts of this clone. The CDR3 nucleotides are TGTGCCAGCTCACTACAGGGGCCGAACTATGGCTACACCTTC. Amino acid sequence: CASSLQGPNYGYTF. The rearrangement links TRBV18 to TRBJ1-2; 7 bases are a match to TRBD1. Per germline, CDR1 KGHSH and CDR2 LQKENI. The ends lost 4 bases at V and 2 bases at J; junction bases unmatched: 4. This CDR3 spans 14 amino acids.

The table lists this clone with a few counts. The chain uses TRBV27 and TRBJ2-1; 10 nucleotides match TRBD2. This CDR3 is built from 14 residues. From germline, CDR1 is MNHEY and CDR2 SMNVEV (reference sequence). V lost 2 bases to trimming and J lost 9 bases; unmatched junction nucleotides: 4. The CDR3 DNA sequence: TGTGCCAGCAGTTTACGGCTAGCGGGAGTTGAGCAGTTCTTC. Protein sequence: CASSLRLAGVEQFF.

This clone has just a few counts. The chain uses TRBV5-1 and TRBJ2-1; 10 bases line up with TRBD1. CDR3 size: 14 residues. Germline loops: CDR1 SGHRS, CDR2 YFSETQ. The J segment lost 4 bases and the V segment lost 4 bases, leaving 2 bases of the junction unmatched. The chain's CDR3 is CASSRGQGYNEQFF. DNA for the CDR3: TGCGCCAGCAGCCGGGGACAGGGGTACAATGAGCAGTTCTTC.

Only a few counts were recorded for this clone. V is TRBV15 and J is TRBJ2-7; 7 nucleotides agree with TRBD1. The germline V gene has CDR1 LNHNV and CDR2 YYDKDF (reference sequence). The CDR3 extends over 15 amino acids. V lost 0 bases, J lost 3 bases, and 5 bases stayed unmatched. CDR3 region: CATSRERDRIYEQYF. The CDR3 nucleotides are TGTGCCACCAGCAGAGAGAGGGACAGAATCTACGAGCAGTACTTC.